Sequencing of this TCR beta chain was carried out in a study of STAT5B mutations in CD4+ large granular lymphocyte leukemia. Study conclusions and caveats: TRBV06-family usage was enriched in top patient clones (8/27) versus controls (2/35).

In germline, CDR1 is SGHRS, CDR2 YFSETQ. Losses at the gene ends were 4 bases for V and 3 bases for J; bases not matched to a gene: 6. The CDR3 loop spans 14 amino acids. Clones were read by immunoSEQ multiplex PCR, and TCRdb kept only the in-frame ones, dropping some. This table has 25,000 to 35,000 clones, roughly four fifths appearing once. Note on this clone: Its antigen is undetermined.

What was sequenced was CD4+ T cells from blood buffy coats. The source is a human donor in good health. The chain uses TRBV5-1 and TRBJ1-2, with TRBD1 matching 7 bases. The CDR3 sequence: CASSRDSADYGYTF. For the CDR3, the DNA is TGCGCCAGCAGCAGGGACAGCGCGGACTATGGCTACACCTTC.